This T cell receptor beta chain was captured in a study of a mutant IDH1 vaccine in newly diagnosed glioma. Study at large: Radiotherapy alone preceded vaccination by 4-6 weeks; alternatively, vaccination started with temozolomide cycles. Standard pretreatment was either radiotherapy, temozolomide, or, for most, radiochemotherapy with temozolomide.

Details on this clone: Its matching antigen is unknown.

This table comes from immunoSEQ multiplex PCR, and its TCRdb copy is limited to in-frame clones, with some not included. The sample holds roughly 50,000 clones, roughly 81% seen once. Whole-study results and caveats: The vaccine induced immune responses, and these occurred in 93.3% of patients. Pseudoprogression seemed unlinked to shifts in top peripheral T cell clonotypes.

Time point specified: week 23, last vaccination. Every single dose of the vaccine, 300 ug of mutant IDH1 20-mer peptide, came with topical imiquimod. The CDR3 has 11 amino acids. With 4 bases removed from V and 11 bases from J, the gap between germline ends came to 14 bases. Germline V gene lookup returns CDR1 SQVTM and CDR2 ANQGSEA. Specimen: PBMCs, collected from a glioma patient whose treatment included an IDH1 peptide vaccine. The clonotype was recovered from a woman aged 35 to 49 with glioma. Some clones in this sample may be carry-over from other donors' samples. The rearrangement uses TRBV29-1 and TRBJ1-1, with D tentatively TRBD1 (5 bases). CDR3 amino acids: CSVVGDNLAFF. The CDR3, as DNA: TGCAGCGTTGTGGGGGATAATTTGGCTTTCTTT. Complete variable domain (other parts from reference TRBV29-1 and TRBJ1-1): SAVISQKPSRDICQRGTSLTIQCQVDSQVTMMFWYRQQPGQSLTLIATANQGSEATYESGFVIDKFPISRPNLTFSTLTVSNMSPEDSSIYLCSVVGDNLAFFGQGTRLTVV.